Each of the 21 T cell receptor beta chains below was sequenced from the same sample in a study of blood T cell repertoires in COVID-19. Generated by immunoSEQ multiplex PCR, the TCRdb table keeps only in-frame clones and is missing some. The sample holds roughly 120,000 clones, 75% to 85% seen once. What was sequenced was peripheral blood. The origin of the receptors is a man in his 70s with acute or convalescent COVID-19.

The chain links TRBV11-1 to TRBJ2-3; D is unresolved. The length of the CDR3 is 13 residues. V was pared by 2 bases and J by 2 bases, with 5 bases between. The germline gives CDR1 SGHAT, CDR2 FQDESV (reference sequence). The CDR3 protein is CASSLKHTDTQYF. DNA for the CDR3: TGTGCCAGCAGCTTAAAGCACACAGATACGCAGTATTTT.

V gene TRBV27 combines with J gene TRBJ1-2, with D possibly being TRBD1 (5 bases). The CDR3 runs to 16 residues. CDR1 and CDR2 from the germline V gene are MNHEY and SMNVEV (reference sequence). Trimming pared 3 bases from V and 3 bases from J, leaving 17 bases between. The CDR3 sequence is CASSFTLGQTYYGYTF. In DNA form, the CDR3 reads TGTGCCAGCAGTTTTACCCTAGGACAAACGTACTATGGCTACACCTTC.

CDR3 in amino acids: CASFDGHSGANVLTF. CDR3 DNA sequence: TGCGCCAGCTTCGACGGACACTCTGGGGCCAACGTCCTGACTTTC. This rearrangement joins TRBV5-1 to TRBJ2-6; D may be TRBD1 (5 bases). V was trimmed by 7 bases and J by 0 bases, leaving 11 bases between them. The CDR3 is made up of 15 amino acids. Germline loops: CDR1 SGHRS, CDR2 YFSETQ.

This rearrangement joins TRBV11-2 to TRBJ2-1, with 10 bases matching TRBD2. The germline V gene has CDR1 SGHAT and CDR2 FQNNGV. After removal of 10 bases from V and 6 bases from J, the junction contained 15 bases not matched to a gene. This CDR3 comprises 16 residues. CDR3 in DNA: TGTGCCACCTATAATGGTAGGGGGACTAGCGTCAATGAGCAGTTCTTC. Its translation is CATYNGRGTSVNEQFF. The full variable domain, completed using reference TRBV11-2 and TRBJ2-1, is EAGVAQSPRYKIIEKRQSVAFWCNPISGHATLYWYQQILGQGPKLLIQFQNNGVVDDSQLPKDRFSAERLKGVDSTLKIQPAKLEDSAVYLCATYNGRGTSVNEQFFGPGTRLTVL.

V is TRBV27 and J is TRBJ2-4; D is unclear. From germline, CDR1 is MNHEY and CDR2 SMNVEV (reference sequence). V lost 8 bases and J lost 2, with 4 bases in between. CDR3 length: 11 amino acids. In nucleotides, the CDR3 is TGTGCCAGCGGGCCCAAAAACATTCAGTACTTC. Residues: CASGPKNIQYF.

This clone was seen once. This chain connects TRBV12-3 or TRBV12-4 to TRBJ1-5; D is unresolved. This CDR3 comprises 12 residues. V was clipped by 3 bases and J by 6 bases, with 6 bases between them. In DNA form, the CDR3 reads TGTGCCAGCAGTTTCGGTAGTCAGCCCCAGCATTTT. Encoded protein: CASSFGSQPQHF.

Here the CDR3 reads CASSLVAANEQYF. DNA for the CDR3: TGTGCCAGCAGCTTAGTAGCAGCGAACGAGCAGTACTTC. The rearrangement links TRBV7-2 to TRBJ2-7, with no clear D. The CDR3 sequence is 13 residues long. V gave up 1 base and J gave up 5 bases, with 9 bases separating them. Germline CDR1 is SGHTA and CDR2 is FQGNSA.

This chain connects TRBV5-1 to TRBJ1-1; D remains unclear. Per the germline V gene, CDR1 is SGHRS and CDR2 is YFSETQ. There are 14 residues in the CDR3. V lost 0 bases to trimming and J lost 5 bases, with 11 bases between them. The CDR3 DNA sequence: TGCGCCAGCAGCTTGGGAGAGGGCGGAACTGAAGCTTTCTTT. It codes for CASSLGEGGTEAFF.

The rearrangement joins TRBV5-1 to TRBJ1-1, with D uncertain. CDR3 length: 15 residues. Germline V gene sequence: CDR1 SGHRS, CDR2 YFSETQ. V lost 4 bases and J lost 7, with 20 bases in between. CDR3 region: CASSLLPERPLEAFF. In DNA, the CDR3 is TGCGCCAGCAGCCTACTTCCTGAGAGGCCACTTGAAGCTTTCTTT.

This clone has a handful of counts. V gene TRBV11-3 combines with J gene TRBJ2-1; 9 bases line up with TRBD2. The CDR3 consists of 14 residues. V gave up 5 bases and J gave up 7 bases; unmatched junction bases: 6. The germline V gene encodes CDR1 SGHNT and CDR2 YENEEA. CDR3 coding DNA: TGTGCCAGCAGCCCCCGGCTAGCGGGGAATGAGCAGTTCTTC. Translating gives CASSPRLAGNEQFF. The full variable domain, rest sourced from reference TRBV11-3 and TRBJ2-1, is EAGVVQSPRYKIIEKKQPVAFWCNPISGHNTLYWYLQNLGQGPELLIRYENEEAVDDSQLPKDRFSAERLKGVDSTLKIQPAELGDSAVYLCASSPRLAGNEQFFGPGTRLTVL.

The chain carries TRBV6-5 and TRBJ1-5; 7 bases agree with TRBD1. This CDR3 comprises 14 residues. Unmatched junction bases numbered 6, after V lost 5 bases and J lost 5 bases. Germline CDR1 and CDR2: MNHEY and SVGAGI. In nucleotides, the CDR3 is TGTGCCAGCAGTCCCCGGGACAGCTATCAGCCCCAGCATTTT. Protein product: CASSPRDSYQPQHF.

This rearrangement joins TRBV6-6 to TRBJ2-3, with TRBD2 matching 12 bases. The CDR3 consists of 15 residues. J was trimmed by 3 bases and V by 7 bases; bases with no gene match: 5. Germline V gene sequence: CDR1 MNHNY, CDR2 SVGAGI (reference sequence). CDR3 residues: CASTSGGAGTDTQYF. CDR3 coding DNA: TGTGCCAGCACTAGCGGGGGGGCCGGGACAGATACGCAGTATTTT.

The chain is built from TRBV5-1 and TRBJ2-1, with D possibly TRBD1 on 6 matching bases. Germline assignment: CDR1 SGHRS and CDR2 YFSETQ. CDR3 size: 17 residues. Trimming took off 5 bases at V and 1 base at J, with 19 bases between the two ends. The CDR3 sequence: CASSSAIQGLSYNEQFF. CDR3 nucleotides: TGCGCCAGCAGTAGCGCTATTCAGGGGCTTTCCTACAATGAGCAGTTCTTC.

V and J are TRBV19 and TRBJ2-7, with no clear D. Trimming stripped 6 bases from V and 1 base from J, with 7 bases between. Germline V CDR1 and CDR2: LNHDA, SQIVND (reference sequence). The CDR3 loop spans 12 amino acids. CDR3 bases: TGTGCCAGTAGCTCCGGTTCCTACGAGCAGTACTTC. Protein product: CASSSGSYEQYF.

As regards this clone: Sequence at one end of the junction differs from germline and may be a read error. The chain recombines TRBV11-1 with TRBJ2-1, with 11 bases lining up with TRBD2. The germline V gene has CDR1 SGHAT and CDR2 FQDESV (reference sequence). This CDR3 has 15 residues. The CDR3 nucleotides read TGTGCCAGCAGGTTAGCGGGGGGGCGAGGCAATGAGCAGTTCTTC. Its protein is CASRLAGGRGNEQFF. The full variable domain, completed using reference TRBV11-1 and TRBJ2-1, is EAEVAQSPRYKITEKSQAVAFWCDPISGHATLYWYRQILGQGPELLVQFQDESVVDDSQLPKDRFSAERLKGVDSTLKIQPAELGDSAMYLCASRLAGGRGNEQFFGPGTRLTVL.

This rearrangement joins TRBV5-4 to TRBJ2-4; a weak D match, TRBD1 (5 bases). Germline V CDR1 and CDR2: SGHNT, YYREEE (reference sequence). V was pared by 1 base and J by 5 bases, with 13 bases between. The CDR3 is 15 amino acids. In DNA, the CDR3 is TGTGCCAGCAGCTTGAATCCGGCAGGGCAAAACATTCAGTACTTC. Translated, it gives CASSLNPAGQNIQYF.

The gene calls are TRBV5-1 and TRBJ1-6; 8 bases align to TRBD1. The germline V gene encodes CDR1 SGHRS and CDR2 YFSETQ. The CDR3 is made up of 15 amino acids. Trimming removed 4 bases from V and 7 bases from J; junction bases left unmatched: 7. CDR3 sequence reads: CASSPSDRGNSPLHF. The CDR3 coding sequence is TGCGCCAGCAGCCCTAGTGACAGGGGAAATTCACCCCTCCACTTT.

The chain uses TRBV12-3 or TRBV12-4 and TRBJ1-2; TRBD1 might be the D (5 bases). The V gene lost 4 bases and the J gene lost 10 bases, with 16 bases spanning the gap. This CDR3 region has 13 residues. CDR3 residues: CASSYGAGVDYTF. For the CDR3, the DNA is TGTGCCAGCAGTTATGGGGCAGGTGTAGACTACACCTTC.

This clone was counted once. This chain uses TRBV30 with TRBJ1-1; 7 bases fit TRBD1. V trimming: 0 bases; J trimming: 8 bases; junction bases outside the gene matches: 12. Germline V gene data show CDR1 as GTSNPN and CDR2 as SVGIG (reference sequence). CDR3 length equals 15 residues. CDR3 sequence reads: CAWSVSPTGAVEAFF. CDR3 nucleotide sequence: TGTGCCTGGAGTGTATCCCCCACAGGGGCCGTAGAAGCTTTCTTT.

V gene TRBV7-8 combines with J gene TRBJ1-5; possible D gene TRBD1, 6 bases. The CDR3 contains 17 residues. The V end was cut by 4 bases, the J end by 0 bases, with 16 bases between. Germline V gives CDR1 SGHVS, CDR2 FQNEAQ. Written as DNA, the CDR3 is TGTGCCAGCAGCTCTCGCACAGGGATTTTTAGCAATCAGCCCCAGCATTTT. This encodes CASSSRTGIFSNQPQHF.

The chain combines TRBV3-1 (or the pseudogene TRBV3-2) with TRBJ1-5; D unresolved. Germline assignment: CDR1 LGHDT and CDR2 YNNKEL (reference sequence). The CDR3 consists of 13 residues. Trimming removed 2 bases from V and 4 bases from J, with 6 bases in between. CDR3 in amino acids: CASSQSVNQPQHF. In DNA form, the CDR3 reads TGTGCCAGCAGCCAAAGCGTTAATCAGCCCCAGCATTTT.